The T cell receptor (beta chain) under discussion was sequenced for a study of naive and memory T cell subsets. From germline, CDR1 is SGHRS and CDR2 YFSETQ. The CDR3 contains 15 residues. The SP2 primer and nested alpha and beta constant region primers amplified ligated cDNA in four rounds. TCRdb itself ran the 5' RACE reads through MiXCR, one entry per CDR3 protein. The sample has fewer than 40,000 distinct CDR3 sequences; 16% are singletons. A UMI-containing oligonucleotide was joined by 3' ligation to the TCR cDNA template. Whole blood, 2 to 2.5 ml, came from adult healthy volunteers. Cells were not sorted; total RNA input targeted roughly 1 to 1000 ng. With respect to this clonotype: A read error may account for a junction end that differs from germline.

The TCR originated in a female donor in good health. This rearrangement joins TRBV5-1 to TRBJ2-7, with unresolved D. The CDR3, as DNA: TGCGCCAGCGGCTTGTCCTACCCACGATCCTACGAGCAGTACTTC. Translated, it gives CASGLSYPRSYEQYF.